The 21 T cell receptor beta chains given below trace back to one sample, sequenced in a study of response to subunit inactivated influenza vaccine. TCRdb itself ran the RT-PCR reads through MiXCR, one entry per CDR3 protein. There are 500,000 to 750,000 distinct CDR3 sequences in the sample; 12% to 15% occur only once, and approximately 10% lies in the top ten. The specimen was PBMCs from blood, collected roughly 12 days after vaccination. The receptors stem from a man in his fifties or sixties who received an inactivated influenza vaccine.

This rearrangement joins TRBV6-2 or TRBV6-3 to TRBJ2-2, with 7 bases that match TRBD1. CDR1 is MNHEY, CDR2 SVGEGT, per germline. V was pared by 6 bases and J by 0 bases, with 7 bases of the junction left unmatched. The CDR3 contains 16 residues. For the CDR3, the DNA is TGTGCCAGCAGAGACACCGGGACAGCGAACACCGGGGAGCTGTTTTTT. Translating it yields CASRDTGTANTGELFF.

Here the CDR3 reads CASNFNRRETQYF. The CDR3 DNA reads as TGTGCCAGCAATTTTAATCGGAGGGAGACCCAGTACTTC. This chain joins TRBV2 and TRBJ2-5; D is perhaps TRBD2 (5 bases). This CDR3 has 13 residues. Germline values: CDR1 SNHLY, CDR2 FYNNEI. V gave up 7 bases and J gave up 5 bases, with 14 bases separating them.

This clonotype came up a few times. This chain joins TRBV3-1 and TRBJ2-3, with 10 bases matching TRBD2. Germline V lookup: CDR1 LGHDT, CDR2 YNNKEL (reference sequence). After removal of 3 bases from V and 4 bases from J, the junction contained 19 bases not matched to a gene. This CDR3 region has 20 residues. Written as DNA, the CDR3 is TGTGCCAGCAGCCACCCACCGGGACTAGCGAGTGCACAGTGTTCAGATACGCAGTATTTT. Translated: CASSHPPGLASAQCSDTQYF.

Only a few counts were recorded for this clonotype. The V gene is TRBV5-1, the J gene TRBJ2-1, with a weak D call TRBD1 (5 bases). V dropped 0 bases and J dropped 2 bases, with 9 bases sitting between them. The CDR3 runs to 15 residues. Germline CDR1 SGHRS, CDR2 YFSETQ. CDR3 nucleotide sequence: TGCGCCAGCAGCTTGGCGACAGAGACCTACAATGAGCAGTTCTTC. This sequence encodes CASSLATETYNEQFF.

In its sample, this clonotype was seen a few times. The chain combines TRBV7-2 with TRBJ2-7; D possibly corresponds to TRBD1 (6 bases). Trimming stripped 5 bases from V and 3 bases from J, with 17 bases between. Germline V gene data show CDR1 as SGHTA and CDR2 as FQGNSA. The CDR3 consists of 15 residues. CDR3 nucleotides: TGTGCCAGCAGCCTTGCAGGCAGGGGCCACTACGAGCAGTACTTC. It specifies CASSLAGRGHYEQYF.

V usage is TRBV12-5 and J usage is TRBJ1-2; the D is unclear. Trimming pared 6 bases from V and 7 bases from J, leaving 18 bases between. This CDR3 contains 14 residues. Germline V gives CDR1 LGHNT, CDR2 FRNRAP. CDR3 sequence (DNA): TGTGCTAGTGGGACTCCCCCCGGCAGTGGTGGCTACACCTTC. It encodes CASGTPPGSGGYTF.

This clonotype was counted ten times or more. The gene calls are TRBV12-3 or TRBV12-4 and TRBJ2-5; no firm D call. The CDR3 sequence is 15 residues long. The V end was cut by 4 bases, the J end by 2 bases, with 14 bases between. CDR3 amino acids: CASSSNVLDQETQYF. The DNA for the CDR3 is TGTGCCAGCAGTTCAAACGTGTTGGATCAAGAGACCCAGTACTTC.

The chain recombines TRBV7-9 with TRBJ2-5; 8 bases line up with TRBD1. CDR3 size: 17 residues. The V and J ends lost 5 bases and 1 base, in that order; junction bases with no gene match: 12. In germline, CDR1 is SEHNR, CDR2 FQNEAQ (reference sequence). The CDR3 DNA sequence: TGTGCCAGCAGCCAACGACAGGGGACACTGATCCAAGAGACCCAGTACTTC. Translation: CASSQRQGTLIQETQYF. Combining the CDR3 with reference TRBV7-9 and TRBJ2-5 gives the whole variable domain DTGVSQNPRHKITKRGQNVTFRCDPISEHNRLYWYRQTLGQGPEFLTYFQNEAQLEKSRLLSDRFSAERPKGSFSTLEIQRTEQGDSAMYLCASSQRQGTLIQETQYFGPGTRLLVL.

The genes are TRBV12-3 or TRBV12-4 and TRBJ2-3; D gene unclear. The germline V and J ends were trimmed by 1 base and 9 bases, with 8 bases remaining between them. The CDR3 loop spans 12 amino acids. The CDR3 coding sequence is TGTGCCAGCAGTTTAGGTAGCTTCACGCAGTATTTT. Its translation is CASSLGSFTQYF.

This clonotype was found a few times. This CDR3 is CASSLDLPVLNTEAFF. DNA of the CDR3: TGTGCCAGCAGCTTAGATTTGCCGGTATTGAACACTGAAGCTTTCTTT. This chain uses TRBV11-2 with TRBJ1-1, with D uncertain. Germline CDR1 is SGHAT and CDR2 is FQNNGV. V was pared by 0 bases and J by 0 bases, with 11 bases between. This CDR3 contains 16 residues.

This chain joins TRBV29-1 and TRBJ1-1; the D is unclear. Germline V gene sequence: CDR1 SQVTM, CDR2 ANQGSEA. The CDR3 extends over 13 amino acids. V was trimmed by 4 bases and J by 0 bases, leaving 9 bases between them. CDR3 in amino acids: CSVAPRLNTEAFF. The DNA for the CDR3 is TGCAGCGTTGCGCCGAGATTGAACACTGAAGCTTTCTTT.

V is TRBV7-2 and J is TRBJ2-3; D is undetermined. The length of the CDR3 is 14 residues. V was clipped by 2 bases and J by 4 bases, with 10 bases between them. Germline CDR1 SGHTA, CDR2 FQGNSA. The CDR3 sequence is CASSLIKVADTQYF. For the CDR3, the DNA is TGTGCCAGCAGCTTAATTAAAGTCGCAGATACGCAGTATTTT.

The J gene is TRBJ2-1, the V gene TRBV24-1; D might be TRBD1 (5 bases). Looked up from germline, CDR1 is KGHDR and CDR2 is SFDVKD. Trimming shortened V by 2 bases and J by 14 bases, and 15 bases separated the two germline ends. The CDR3 loop spans 13 amino acids. The CDR3 DNA sequence: TGTGCCACCAGTGATTCATCCCGACAGTGGGAGTTCTTC. Encoded protein: CATSDSSRQWEFF.

V usage is TRBV12-3 or TRBV12-4 and J usage is TRBJ1-5; a weak D match, TRBD1 (6 bases). V shed 2 bases and J shed 7 bases, with 15 bases lying between them. The CDR3 loop spans 15 amino acids. Here the CDR3 reads CASSLLGGAGQPQHF. CDR3 sequence (DNA): TGTGCCAGCAGTTTATTGGGGGGCGCTGGACAGCCCCAGCATTTT.

This sequence joins TRBV6-2 or TRBV6-3 and TRBJ2-2; TRBD1 matches 7 bases. The junction had 7 bases not matched to a gene; V was cut back by 2 bases and J by 7 bases. The CDR3 totals 15 residues. Germline assignment: CDR1 MNHEY and CDR2 SVGEGT. The CDR3 DNA reads TGTGCCAGCAGTTACCCGAAGGGGGCCGGCGGGGAGCTGTTTTTT. Protein product: CASSYPKGAGGELFF.

This clonotype has more than one count but fewer than ten. The rearrangement joins TRBV27 to TRBJ2-7; 8 bases are shared with TRBD1. CDR1 is MNHEY and CDR2 is SMNVEV in the germline V gene (reference sequence). With V trimmed by 5 bases and J by 0 bases, 6 bases remained unmatched. The CDR3 sequence is 15 residues long. The CDR3 region is CASSNQGASSYEQYF. The CDR3, as DNA: TGTGCCAGCAGTAACCAGGGGGCGAGCTCCTACGAGCAGTACTTC.

The chain has TRBV2 and TRBJ1-1, with a possible D match to TRBD1 (6 bases). Per germline, CDR1 SNHLY and CDR2 FYNNEI. V lost 6 bases and J 1 base, leaving 9 bases between the germline ends. The CDR3 has 13 residues. CDR3 sequence: CASRGAANTEAFF. CDR3 coding DNA: TGTGCCAGCAGGGGGGCGGCGAACACTGAAGCTTTCTTT.

The V and J genes are TRBV3-1 and TRBJ1-1; the match to TRBD1 covers 9 bases. The CDR3 has 15 residues. The trim removed 3 bases at V and 8 bases at J, leaving 10 bases unmatched. Germline CDR1 LGHDT, CDR2 YNNKEL (reference sequence). The DNA of the CDR3 is TGTGCCAGCAGCCACGTACAGGGGGCTCCTAAAGAAGCTTTCTTT. It translates to CASSHVQGAPKEAFF.

The table lists this clonotype with a count of one. The chain is built from TRBV20-1 and TRBJ2-2; 11 bases are shared with TRBD1. The CDR3 is 17 amino acids. Per the germline V gene, CDR1 is DFQATT and CDR2 is SNEGSKA (reference sequence). Germline trimming cut 0 bases from V and 1 base from J; bases unmatched to any gene: 4. The CDR3 loop is CSARDGQGAVNTGELFF. DNA for the CDR3: TGCAGTGCTAGAGACGGACAGGGGGCAGTGAACACCGGGGAGCTGTTTTTT.

The chain has TRBV5-1 and TRBJ2-3; 9 bases align to TRBD2. This CDR3 comprises 18 residues. Germline-derived CDR1 and CDR2 are SGHRS and YFSETQ. Trimming removed 0 bases from V and 2 bases from J; junction bases left unmatched: 10. CDR3 coding DNA: TGCGCCAGCAGCTTGGCGCTCCTAGCGGGGCTTGACACAGATACGCAGTATTTT. Its protein product is CASSLALLAGLDTDTQYF.

This clonotype was seen more than once but under ten times. The V gene is TRBV7-2, the J gene TRBJ2-1; the match to TRBD1 covers 10 bases. This CDR3 contains 15 residues. Trimming at V came to 5 bases and at J to 1 base, leaving 2 bases not matched to a gene. Looked up from germline, CDR1 is SGHTA and CDR2 is FQGNSA. CDR3 sequence reads: CASSGDRGSYNEQFF. DNA for the CDR3: TGTGCCAGCAGCGGGGACAGGGGATCCTACAATGAGCAGTTCTTC.